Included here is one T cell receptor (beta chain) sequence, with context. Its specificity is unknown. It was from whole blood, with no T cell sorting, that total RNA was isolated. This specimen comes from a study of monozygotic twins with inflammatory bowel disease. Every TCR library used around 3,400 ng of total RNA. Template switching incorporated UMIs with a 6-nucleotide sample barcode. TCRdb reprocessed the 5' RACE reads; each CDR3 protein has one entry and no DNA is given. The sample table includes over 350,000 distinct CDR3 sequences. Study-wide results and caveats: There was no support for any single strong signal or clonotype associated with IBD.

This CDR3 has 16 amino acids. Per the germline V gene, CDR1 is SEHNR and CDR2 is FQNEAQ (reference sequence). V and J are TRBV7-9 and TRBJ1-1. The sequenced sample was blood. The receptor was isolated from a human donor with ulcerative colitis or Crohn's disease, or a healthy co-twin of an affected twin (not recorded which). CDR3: CASSLGGTRSRTEAFF.